The 22 T cell receptor beta chains reported below all come from one sample, sequenced in a study of blood T cells in healthy people across ages. It was with a sample-barcoded 5' primer and a J-beta primer mix that a second PCR of about 6 to 11 cycles was run. TCRdb reanalysed the 5' RACE reads using MiXCR and keeps one entry per CDR3 protein. This table holds over 1,500,000 distinct CDR3 sequences, roughly 43% found once. The sequencing input was blood. These receptors all come from a human donor in good health.

This chain joins TRBV29-1 and TRBJ1-5; a weak D match, TRBD1 (5 bases). The length of the CDR3 is 14 residues. V lost 0 bases, J lost 9 bases, and 15 bases lay in between. Germline loops: CDR1 SQVTM, CDR2 ANQGSEA. CDR3 sequence: CSVEDGVSGGPQHF. The CDR3 DNA sequence: TGCAGCGTTGAAGACGGAGTCTCCGGGGGGCCCCAGCATTTT.

This clonotype came up a few times. The chain recombines TRBV7-9 with TRBJ2-7, with D perhaps matching TRBD2 (5 bases). Germline lookup yields CDR1 SEHNR and CDR2 FQNEAQ (reference sequence). Trimming took off 4 bases at V and 2 bases at J, with 15 bases between the two ends. This CDR3 region has 15 residues. CDR3 region: CASSSPSAGPYEQYF. The CDR3 DNA follows: TGTGCCAGCAGCTCGCCTTCCGCGGGCCCCTACGAGCAGTACTTC.

The rearrangement joins TRBV2 to TRBJ2-1; 11 bases are a match to TRBD1. The germline V gene has CDR1 SNHLY and CDR2 FYNNEI. The CDR3 is made up of 14 amino acids. The V and J ends lost 6 bases and 10 bases, in that order; junction bases with no gene match: 8. The CDR3 DNA follows: TGTGCCAGCAGCCGGGACAGGGGGGACTACGAGCAGTTCTTC. Translation gives CASSRDRGDYEQFF. The whole variable domain, filled in from reference TRBV2 and TRBJ2-1, reads EPEVTQTPSHQVTQMGQEVILRCVPISNHLYFYWYRQILGQKVEFLVSFYNNEISEKSEIFDDQFSVERPDGSNFTLKIRSTKLEDSAMYFCASSRDRGDYEQFFGPGTRLTVL.

This clonotype was counted a few times. The chain carries TRBV3-1 and TRBJ1-2; D might be TRBD1 (6 bases). Germline CDR1 reads LGHDT; CDR2 reads YNNKEL (reference sequence). V dropped 2 bases and J dropped 2 bases, with 9 bases sitting between them. This CDR3 spans 14 amino acids. The CDR3 is CASSQITGNYGYTF. CDR3 in DNA: TGTGCCAGCAGCCAAATAACAGGGAACTATGGCTACACCTTC.

V usage is TRBV20-1 and J usage is TRBJ2-1, with TRBD1 as a possible D gene (5 bases). CDR3 length: 14 residues. Germline V gives CDR1 DFQATT, CDR2 SNEGSKA (reference sequence). V was shortened by 6 bases and J by 0 bases, with 12 bases between the two germline ends. The DNA for the CDR3 is TGCAGTGCCCCGGGCAGGGACTCCTACAATGAGCAGTTCTTC. Protein: CSAPGRDSYNEQFF.

The J gene is TRBJ1-5, the V gene TRBV5-1; the D is unclear. Trimming took off 4 bases at V and 0 bases at J, with 11 bases between the two ends. The CDR3 has 15 amino acids. From germline, CDR1 is SGHRS and CDR2 YFSETQ. The CDR3 protein is CASSPQDPSNQPQHF. CDR3 sequence (DNA): TGCGCCAGCAGCCCGCAGGACCCTAGCAATCAGCCCCAGCATTTT. Variable domain in full (rest from reference TRBV5-1 and TRBJ1-5): KAGVTQTPRYLIKTRGQQVTLSCSPISGHRSVSWYQQTPGQGLQFLFEYFSETQRNKGNFPGRFSGRQFSNSRSEMNVSTLELGDSALYLCASSPQDPSNQPQHFGDGTRLSIL.

This clonotype showed up just a few times. The chain carries TRBV5-1 and TRBJ2-1; 10 bases are a match to TRBD1. The CDR3 is made up of 14 amino acids. Germline-derived CDR1 and CDR2 are SGHRS and YFSETQ. J lost 7 bases, V lost 4 bases, and 5 bases had no gene match. The CDR3 nucleotides are TGCGCCAGCAGCCGACAGGGGGCTTGGAATGAGCAGTTCTTC. Residues: CASSRQGAWNEQFF. The full variable domain, in which reference TRBV5-1 and TRBJ2-1 provide the parts outside the CDR3, is KAGVTQTPRYLIKTRGQQVTLSCSPISGHRSVSWYQQTPGQGLQFLFEYFSETQRNKGNFPGRFSGRQFSNSRSEMNVSTLELGDSALYLCASSRQGAWNEQFFGPGTRLTVL.

The rearrangement links TRBV12-5 to TRBJ2-7; D is perhaps TRBD1 (5 bases). The V gene lost 2 bases and the J gene lost 7 bases, with 15 bases spanning the gap. The CDR3 totals 14 residues. The germline CDR1 and CDR2 sequences are LGHNT and FRNRAP. The CDR3 nucleotides are TGTGCTAGTGGTTTGTATCGGACACTGGGTGAGCAGTACTTC. Its protein is CASGLYRTLGEQYF.

This clonotype has only a few counts. In nucleotides, the CDR3 is TGTGCCAGCAGCGCTGAAACAGGGGGAAATCAGCCCCAGCATTTT. Encoded protein: CASSAETGGNQPQHF. The chain is built from TRBV2 and TRBJ1-5, with 8 positions matching TRBD1. The trim removed 6 bases at V and 4 bases at J, leaving 8 bases unmatched. Germline values: CDR1 SNHLY, CDR2 FYNNEI. The CDR3 spans 15 residues.

This clonotype was counted only a few times. The J gene is TRBJ2-4, the V gene TRBV12-3 or TRBV12-4; TRBD2 matches at 11 bases. The CDR3 sequence is 19 residues long. Unmatched junction bases numbered 15, after V lost 6 bases and J lost 2 bases. CDR3 residues: CASRPQLAGGRTPKNIQYF. Written as DNA, the CDR3 is TGTGCCAGCAGACCCCAATTAGCGGGGGGGCGTACCCCCAAAAACATTCAGTACTTC.

This clonotype has ten or more counts. The gene calls are TRBV30 and TRBJ2-7; possible D gene TRBD1, 6 bases. Germline lookup yields CDR1 GTSNPN and CDR2 SVGIG (reference sequence). CDR3 length: 14 residues. The V end was cut by 2 bases, the J end by 2 bases, with 13 bases between. CDR3 DNA sequence: TGTGCCTGGAGTACTACAGGGATAACCTACGAGCAGTACTTC. It specifies CAWSTTGITYEQYF.

The chain is built from TRBV4-2 and TRBJ1-2; the D is unclear. Looked up from germline, CDR1 is LGHNA and CDR2 is YNFKEQ. Trimming shortened V by 0 bases and J by 2 bases, and 13 bases separated the two germline ends. The length of the CDR3 is 16 residues. CDR3: CASSQDLEFSNYGYTF. For the CDR3, the DNA is TGTGCCAGCAGCCAAGACCTGGAGTTTAGCAACTATGGCTACACCTTC.

This clonotype was counted ten times or more. This chain links TRBV9 with TRBJ2-3; D is undetermined. The CDR3 length is 12 residues. Germline V gene lookup returns CDR1 SGDLS and CDR2 YYNGEE. With 2 bases removed from V and 4 bases from J, the gap between germline ends came to 5 bases. DNA of the CDR3: TGTGCCAGCAGCGTGGCCTCAGATACGCAGTATTTT. This codes for CASSVASDTQYF.

This chain uses TRBV3-1 with TRBJ2-5; D unresolved. The length of the CDR3 is 14 residues. CDR1 LGHDT and CDR2 YNNKEL come from the germline V gene (reference sequence). Trimming took off 3 bases at V and 5 bases at J, with 13 bases between the two ends. The CDR3 region is CASSQEMAAETQYF. CDR3 in DNA: TGTGCCAGCAGCCAGGAAATGGCGGCGGAGACCCAGTACTTC.

Concerning this clonotype: The junction and the germline gene differ at one end; a read error may be behind it. The V gene is TRBV7-7, the J gene TRBJ2-3; perhaps TRBD2 as D (7 bases). This CDR3 region has 15 residues. Germline V gene data show CDR1 as SSHAT and CDR2 as FNYEAQ (reference sequence). CDR3 protein: CASSRGRGLADTQYF. DNA for the CDR3: TGTGCTAGCAGCAGAGGGCGGGGGCTGGCAGATACGCAGTATTTT.

The rearrangement links TRBV6-5 to TRBJ2-7; D not certain. Deletions cut 7 bases from V and 0 bases from J, with 10 bases between. This CDR3 region has 13 residues. The germline CDR1 and CDR2 sequences are MNHEY and SVGAGI. CDR3 sequence reads: CASKYPNSYEQYF. The CDR3 bases are TGTGCCAGCAAATACCCAAACTCCTACGAGCAGTACTTC.

This clonotype was picked up a small number of times. This chain connects TRBV28 to TRBJ1-6, with D unresolved. This CDR3 is built from 16 residues. Germline V gene data show CDR1 as MDHEN and CDR2 as SYDVKM. The V and J ends lost 3 bases and 6 bases respectively, with 15 bases between them. Here the CDR3 DNA reads TGTGCCAGCAGTTTTGTGGGAGGTCCTTCTAATTCACCCCTCCACTTT. Translating gives CASSFVGGPSNSPLHF.

The V gene is TRBV5-1, the J gene TRBJ1-1; TRBD1 matches 12 bases. The CDR3 runs to 15 residues. The trim removed 4 bases at V and 7 bases at J, leaving 8 bases unmatched. Germline V lookup: CDR1 SGHRS, CDR2 YFSETQ. The CDR3, as DNA: TGCGCCAGCAGCGTCGGGACAGGGGGCCAACATGAAGCTTTCTTT. Translation gives CASSVGTGGQHEAFF.

This clonotype was seen at least ten times. The rearrangement links TRBV20-1 to TRBJ2-7; TRBD2 might be the D (5 bases). V shed 3 bases and J shed 2 bases, with 14 bases lying between them. The CDR3 consists of 14 residues. Germline values: CDR1 DFQATT, CDR2 SNEGSKA (reference sequence). CDR3 bases: TGCAGTGCTAGTAAGGACTTAGACGCCTACGAGCAGTACTTC. Amino acids: CSASKDLDAYEQYF.

This clonotype was picked up many times. The chain links TRBV20-1 to TRBJ2-5; D ambiguous. Trimming cost V 4 bases and J 4 bases, with 13 bases left between them. Germline values: CDR1 DFQATT, CDR2 SNEGSKA (reference sequence). This CDR3 region has 13 residues. The CDR3 DNA reads TGCAGTGCTACACTCTCGGTCGCAGAGACCCAGTACTTC. Translating it yields CSATLSVAETQYF.

The chain recombines TRBV25-1 with TRBJ1-4; tentatively, D is TRBD1 (6 bases). Trimming left V 2 bases short and J 6 bases short, with 16 bases between. Germline-derived CDR1 and CDR2 are MGHDK and SYGVNS. This CDR3 spans 16 amino acids. The CDR3 sequence: CASSETRGTSDEKLFF. The CDR3 coding sequence is TGTGCCAGCAGTGAAACTAGGGGGACGTCTGATGAAAAACTGTTTTTT.

This clonotype showed up just a few times. This sequence joins TRBV5-1 and TRBJ2-5; 7 bases align to TRBD2. V lost 0 bases, J lost 3 bases, and 5 bases stayed unmatched. CDR3 size: 15 residues. Germline CDR1 reads SGHRS; CDR2 reads YFSETQ. CDR3: CASSLVGGTEETQYF. Here the CDR3 DNA reads TGCGCCAGCAGCTTGGTGGGGGGGACGGAAGAGACCCAGTACTTC.